The clone carrying this T cell receptor beta chain was detected a few times. These data belong to a study of CD8 T cells in Susac syndrome. From germline, CDR1 is SGHAT and CDR2 FQNNGV. The CDR3 contains 14 residues. Trimming shortened V by 8 bases and J by 4 bases, and 14 bases separated the two germline ends. An amount of RNA that ranged from roughly 0.45 to 1 ug was reverse transcribed with random hexamers. Amplification of TCR beta CDR3 spanned 54 Vbeta and 13 Jbeta via immunoSEQ multiplex PCR. TCRdb processed the immunoSEQ multiplex PCR reads anew with MiXCR; each CDR3 protein has one entry. The data hold over 350,000 distinct CDR3 sequences, with around 85% observed a single time.

This rearrangement joins TRBV11-2 to TRBJ1-4; D may be TRBD1 (6 bases). This TCR was sampled from a human donor with multiple sclerosis. Sequencing was performed on CD8+ T cells from PBMCs. CDR3 in amino acids: CASHSTGLNEKLFF. CDR3 in DNA: TGTGCCAGCCACTCAACAGGGCTTAATGAAAAACTGTTTTTT.